The 32 T cell receptor beta chains presented below share a single source sample, sequenced in a study of blood T cell repertoires in COVID-19. Only in-frame clones appear in the TCRdb table, and some are missing; sequencing was by immunoSEQ multiplex PCR. The table has approximately 50,000 clones, approximately 84% seen once; the top ten hold approximately 17%. Sequenced sample: peripheral blood. Receptors originate from an older man with active COVID-19.

CDR3 in amino acids: CASSRDSFEKLFF. CDR3 nucleotides: TGTGCCAGCAGTCGGGACTCTTTTGAAAAACTGTTTTTT. The chain couples TRBV12-3 or TRBV12-4 to TRBJ1-4; D may be TRBD1 (5 bases). V dropped 5 bases and J dropped 7 bases, with 11 bases sitting between them. The length of the CDR3 is 13 residues.

For the CDR3, the DNA is TGTGCCAGCAGCTTAGACAGGCTAAGCTCTGGAAACACCATATATTTT. Translating gives CASSLDRLSSGNTIYF. The gene calls are TRBV7-6 and TRBJ1-3, with D perhaps matching TRBD1 (5 bases). With 1 base removed from V and 0 bases from J, the gap between germline ends came to 10 bases. The CDR3 consists of 16 residues. CDR1 and CDR2 from the germline V gene are SGHVS and FNYEAQ.

V usage is TRBV4-1 and J usage is TRBJ2-5; TRBD1 matches 9 bases. The CDR3 consists of 16 residues. The germline CDR1 and CDR2 sequences are MGHRA and YSYEKL. Trimming took 1 base from V and 1 from J; bases not matched to a gene: 4. The CDR3 region has the DNA TGCGCCAGCAGCCAAGGAGGGACAGGGTCCCAAGAGACCCAGTACTTC. Protein: CASSQGGTGSQETQYF.

This chain connects TRBV30 to TRBJ2-2; TRBD1 might be the D (5 bases). The V end lost 2 bases, the J end lost 7 bases, and 11 bases lay between the germline ends. The CDR3 runs to 13 residues. From germline, CDR1 is GTSNPN and CDR2 SVGIG (reference sequence). DNA for the CDR3: TGTGCCTGGAGTTTAGGGCAGGGCGGGGAGCTGTTTTTT. This gives the protein CAWSLGQGGELFF.

The chain is built from TRBV30 and TRBJ1-6; D is uncertain. V was pared by 0 bases and J by 9 bases, with 6 bases between. Germline CDR1 GTSNPN, CDR2 SVGIG (reference sequence). The CDR3 extends over 12 amino acids. CDR3 protein: CAWSVSVSPLHF. In nucleotides, the CDR3 is TGTGCCTGGAGTGTTAGTGTTTCACCCCTCCACTTT.

The chain uses TRBV5-1 and TRBJ2-3; 10 nucleotides line up with TRBD2. CDR3 length equals 18 residues. Germline assignment: CDR1 SGHRS and CDR2 YFSETQ. V was clipped by 1 base and J by 0 bases; unmatched bases: 8. The DNA for the CDR3 is TGCGCCAGCAGCTTGTTTGGACTAGCGGAGTCTAGCACAGATACGCAGTATTTT. Its protein is CASSLFGLAESSTDTQYF.

Here the CDR3 DNA reads TGTGCCAGCAGCGTAGAAGGGGATGGGGGGGATACGCAGTATTTT. Amino acids: CASSVEGDGGDTQYF. The rearrangement joins TRBV9 to TRBJ2-3, with a tentative D call TRBD2 (6 bases). Germline CDR1 is SGDLS and CDR2 is YYNGEE. The CDR3 consists of 15 residues. Trimming removed 0 bases from V and 6 bases from J, with 14 bases in between.

This clone was observed a handful of times. V and J are TRBV5-6 and TRBJ1-1; tentative D call: TRBD1 (6 bases). CDR3 length equals 16 residues. With 3 bases removed from V and 2 bases from J, the gap between germline ends came to 17 bases. Germline V gene data show CDR1 as SGHDT and CDR2 as YYEEEE. The CDR3, as DNA: TGTGCCAGCAGCTCTTCCCGACAGGAGAGCAACACTGAAGCTTTCTTT. This codes for CASSSSRQESNTEAFF.

V and J are TRBV2 and TRBJ2-1, with D perhaps matching TRBD1 (5 bases). V was pared by 5 bases and J by 6 bases, with 8 bases between. Germline V gene sequence: CDR1 SNHLY, CDR2 FYNNEI. This CDR3 is 12 amino acids long. DNA for the CDR3: TGTGCCAGCAGTAGACAGACCAATGAGCAGTTCTTC. It is translated as CASSRQTNEQFF.

The J gene is TRBJ2-2, the V gene TRBV11-3, with 12 bases that match TRBD2. The CDR3 runs 16 residues. CDR1 and CDR2 (germline): SGHNT, YENEEA. Trimming cost V 5 bases and J 2 bases; bases outside gene matches: 3. The CDR3 loop is CASSRTSGINTGELFF. The CDR3 DNA is TGTGCCAGCAGCCGGACTAGCGGGATAAACACCGGGGAGCTGTTTTTT.

This chain uses TRBV7-2 with TRBJ1-1; D may be TRBD1 (6 bases). This CDR3 region has 13 residues. Trimming stripped 5 bases from V and 1 base from J, with 8 bases between. Per the germline V gene, CDR1 is SGHTA and CDR2 is FQGNSA. CDR3 sequence reads: CASSRQENTEAFF. DNA of the CDR3: TGTGCCAGCAGCCGACAGGAGAACACTGAAGCTTTCTTT.

The chain carries TRBV9 and TRBJ2-7, with TRBD2 matching over 8 bases. Germline lookup yields CDR1 SGDLS and CDR2 YYNGEE. V shed 3 bases, J shed 2 bases, and the junction held 7 bases outside the gene matches. The CDR3 is 15 amino acids. CDR3 sequence (DNA): TGTGCCAGCAGCGCCTATAGCGGGGCGACCTACGAGCAGTACTTC. Protein: CASSAYSGATYEQYF. Based on the CDR3 plus reference TRBV9 and TRBJ2-7, the full variable domain is DSGVTQTPKHLITATGQRVTLRCSPRSGDLSVYWYQQSLDQGLQFLIQYYNGEERAKGNILERFSAQQFPDLHSELNLSSLELGDSALYFCASSAYSGATYEQYFGPGTRLTVT.

V usage is TRBV7-2 and J usage is TRBJ1-4; 8 bases fit TRBD1. Unmatched junction bases numbered 15, after V lost 4 bases and J lost 8 bases. Germline V lookup: CDR1 SGHTA, CDR2 FQGNSA. The CDR3 covers 17 residues. The CDR3 sequence is CASSWGTGPGVGEKLFF. The CDR3 region has the DNA TGTGCCAGCAGCTGGGGGACAGGACCGGGGGTTGGGGAAAAACTGTTTTTT. Drawing the rest from reference TRBV7-2 and TRBJ1-4, the complete variable domain is GAGVSQSPSNKVTEKGKDVELRCDPISGHTALYWYRQSLGQGLEFLIYFQGNSAPDKSGLPSDRFSAERTGGSVSTLTIQRTQQEDSAVYLCASSWGTGPGVGEKLFFGSGTQLSVL.

This rearrangement joins TRBV9 to TRBJ2-3, with 11 positions matching TRBD2. CDR3 length: 16 residues. V lost 3 bases, J lost 4 bases, and 7 bases stayed unmatched. Per the germline V gene, CDR1 is SGDLS and CDR2 is YYNGEE. The CDR3 DNA is TGTGCCAGCAGCGCGCTAGCGGGAGGAGGGGCAGATACGCAGTATTTT. Translating it yields CASSALAGGGADTQYF.

CDR3 loop: CATSDWGQGFYEQYF. In DNA form, the CDR3 reads TGTGCCACCAGTGATTGGGGACAGGGATTCTACGAGCAGTACTTC. The V call is TRBV24-1, the J call TRBJ2-7; 9 positions match TRBD1. Germline V lookup: CDR1 KGHDR, CDR2 SFDVKD. The CDR3 totals 15 residues. V lost 2 bases and J lost 3; bases outside the gene matches: 4.

This rearrangement joins TRBV28 to TRBJ2-7; 8 bases map to TRBD1. CDR3 length: 18 residues. Unmatched junction bases numbered 19, after V lost 6 bases and J lost 3 bases. Germline CDR1 is MDHEN and CDR2 is SYDVKM. In DNA, the CDR3 is TGTGCCAGCAGCATGCACGGGACAGGAGGGAGACTAGGCTACGAGCAGTACTTC. Translating it yields CASSMHGTGGRLGYEQYF.

This rearrangement joins TRBV3-1 (or the pseudogene TRBV3-2) to TRBJ2-3, with 8 bases identical to TRBD1. With 1 base clipped from V and 13 bases from J, the junction kept 10 bases outside the gene matches. The germline V gene encodes CDR1 LGHDT and CDR2 YNNKEL (reference sequence). This CDR3 has 14 residues. The CDR3, as DNA: TGTGCCAGCAGCCAAGGTCCCCCAGGGGGCGAGGAGTATTTT. It translates to CASSQGPPGGEEYF.

The chain carries TRBV7-9 and TRBJ1-4; TRBD1 agrees at 8 bases. Germline CDR1 reads SEHNR; CDR2 reads FQNEAQ (reference sequence). Trimming at V came to 4 bases and at J to 8 bases, leaving 12 bases not matched to a gene. The CDR3 totals 16 residues. In DNA form, the CDR3 reads TGTGCCAGCAGCTATGGAGATCGACAGGGGATGGAAAAACTGTTTTTT. Translating gives CASSYGDRQGMEKLFF.

This chain links TRBV7-2 with TRBJ1-3; possible D gene TRBD1, 6 bases. Trimming left V 1 base short and J 3 bases short, with 10 bases between. The CDR3 runs 15 residues. Germline CDR1 reads SGHTA; CDR2 reads FQGNSA. The CDR3 is CASSLDRAVGNTIYF. The CDR3 coding sequence is TGTGCCAGCAGCTTAGACAGGGCTGTTGGAAACACCATATATTTT.

The chain combines TRBV6-6 with TRBJ2-7; 7 nucleotides agree with TRBD2. Germline V gene sequence: CDR1 MNHNY, CDR2 SVGAGI (reference sequence). The J segment lost 0 bases and the V segment lost 4 bases, leaving 3 bases of the junction unmatched. The length of the CDR3 is 14 residues. The CDR3 is CASSSSGISYEQYF. Here the CDR3 DNA reads TGTGCCAGCAGTTCTAGCGGTATCTCCTACGAGCAGTACTTC.

The V call is TRBV27, the J call TRBJ2-7; 12 bases line up with TRBD1. Germline V gene lookup returns CDR1 MNHEY and CDR2 SMNVEV (reference sequence). V lost 5 bases, J lost 6 bases, and 8 bases stayed unmatched. The CDR3 is 15 amino acids. CDR3 amino acids: CASSGAGTGGSEQYF. The CDR3 nucleotides are TGTGCCAGCAGTGGTGCCGGGACAGGGGGCTCCGAGCAGTACTTC.

A single count supports this clone. The rearrangement joins TRBV9 to TRBJ2-5; tentatively, D is TRBD2 (6 bases). This CDR3 region has 16 residues. Germline assignment: CDR1 SGDLS and CDR2 YYNGEE. Trimming removed 2 bases from V and 0 bases from J, with 14 bases in between. In DNA, the CDR3 is TGTGCCAGCAGCGTGGGGGACTCTTCGTACCAAGAGACCCAGTACTTC. Its translation is CASSVGDSSYQETQYF. The whole variable domain, filled in from reference TRBV9 and TRBJ2-5, reads DSGVTQTPKHLITATGQRVTLRCSPRSGDLSVYWYQQSLDQGLQFLIQYYNGEERAKGNILERFSAQQFPDLHSELNLSSLELGDSALYFCASSVGDSSYQETQYFGPGTRLLVL.

The rearrangement uses TRBV14 and TRBJ2-7, with 9 bases identical to TRBD1. CDR3 length equals 16 residues. V lost 4 bases and J lost 2; bases outside the gene matches: 9. The germline V gene has CDR1 SGHDN and CDR2 FVKESK. CDR3 DNA: TGTGCCAGCAGCCCTTTAGGGGGACAGGGTACCTACGAGCAGTACTTC. This translates into CASSPLGGQGTYEQYF.

This clone was observed a few times. This chain connects TRBV3-1 (or the pseudogene TRBV3-2) to TRBJ2-7; TRBD2 aligns across 10 bases. V lost 2 bases and J lost 6; bases outside the gene matches: 7. Germline V gives CDR1 LGHDT, CDR2 YNNKEL (reference sequence). The CDR3 is 15 residues long. The CDR3 bases are TGTGCCAGCAGCCAAACGTCTAGCGGGAGTATCGAGCAGTACTTC. Translating gives CASSQTSSGSIEQYF.

The J gene is TRBJ1-1, the V gene TRBV6-2 or TRBV6-3; tentatively, D is TRBD1 (5 bases). The CDR3 spans 14 residues. The germline V and J ends were trimmed by 0 bases and 4 bases, with 9 bases remaining between them. In germline, CDR1 is MNHEY, CDR2 SVGEGT. CDR3 region: CASSYSSGGTEAFF. The CDR3 coding sequence is TGTGCCAGCAGTTACTCGAGCGGGGGCACTGAAGCTTTCTTT.

The chain links TRBV5-8 to TRBJ2-7, with 8 bases that match TRBD2. Germline assignment: CDR1 SGHTS and CDR2 YDEGEE. Trimming at V came to 2 bases and at J to 2 bases, leaving 6 bases not matched to a gene. The CDR3 covers 15 residues. The CDR3 DNA reads TGTGCCAGCAGCTTACTAGCGGCCGCGACCTACGAGCAGTACTTC. As protein: CASSLLAAATYEQYF.

The chain couples TRBV28 to TRBJ1-5; 10 bases map to TRBD1. Germline loops: CDR1 MDHEN, CDR2 SYDVKM. V trimming: 4 bases; J trimming: 1 base; junction bases outside the gene matches: 4. This CDR3 is built from 16 residues. Here the CDR3 reads CASSSPGQGSNQPQHF. In nucleotides, the CDR3 is TGTGCCAGCAGTTCACCGGGACAGGGGAGCAATCAGCCCCAGCATTTT.

This chain links TRBV5-4 with TRBJ1-4, with TRBD1 as a possible D gene (5 bases). Trimming cost V 3 bases and J 0 bases, with 9 bases left between them. Germline assignment: CDR1 SGHNT and CDR2 YYREEE (reference sequence). This CDR3 has 15 amino acids. This CDR3 reads CASSSGGATNEKLFF. CDR3 DNA sequence: TGTGCCAGCAGCTCTGGGGGGGCAACTAATGAAAAACTGTTTTTT.

The rearrangement links TRBV27 to TRBJ2-7; perhaps TRBD2 as D (5 bases). Trimming shortened V by 5 bases and J by 3 bases, and 11 bases separated the two germline ends. Germline lookup yields CDR1 MNHEY and CDR2 SMNVEV (reference sequence). This CDR3 is built from 13 residues. CDR3 loop: CASSPRGNYEQYF. DNA for the CDR3: TGTGCCAGCAGTCCTAGAGGGAACTACGAGCAGTACTTC.

This chain joins TRBV7-7 and TRBJ2-1, with a weak D call TRBD2 (5 bases). V dropped 3 bases and J dropped 8 bases, with 17 bases sitting between them. Germline lookup yields CDR1 SSHAT and CDR2 FNYEAQ (reference sequence). The CDR3 sequence is 15 residues long. CDR3 region: CASSFGLAQTHEQFF. The DNA of the CDR3 is TGTGCCAGCAGCTTTGGGCTAGCTCAAACCCATGAGCAGTTCTTC.

The count of this clone is one. This chain joins TRBV11-3 and TRBJ2-7, with 10 bases that match TRBD2. The length of the CDR3 is 13 residues. Per the germline V gene, CDR1 is SGHNT and CDR2 is YENEEA. The junction had 3 bases not matched to a gene; V was cut back by 5 bases and J by 5 bases. The CDR3 DNA reads TGTGCCAGCAGCCGGACTAGCGGAAACGAGCAGTACTTC. Protein product: CASSRTSGNEQYF.

The genes are TRBV5-3 and TRBJ2-3, with 8 bases identical to TRBD2. TRBV5-3 falls under the ORF class, with uncertain function. This CDR3 comprises 15 residues. The ends lost 7 bases at V and 1 base at J; junction bases unmatched: 8. The CDR3 here is CARGPGTRGTDTQYF. Written as DNA, the CDR3 is TGTGCCAGAGGCCCCGGGACTAGGGGCACAGATACGCAGTATTTT.